A selection of T cell receptor beta chains follows, all from one sample in a study of shared clonotypes between healthy human individuals. TCRdb keeps only in-frame clones here, not all; method: immunoSEQ multiplex PCR. The sample yields some 2 million clones, about 94% seen once. Sequenced material: naive CD8+ T cells sorted from blood. Receptor source: a man aged 18 to 29 in good health. The CDR3 runs from the conserved cysteine through the conserved F or W. Fields, in order: D gene, clone size, V gene, J gene, CDR3 DNA, CDR3 protein. D genes are given only for firm matches. Clone size is stated in some rows and not others, as once, few, many or a class when expanded.

TRBD1	.	TRBV5-6	TRBJ2-1	TGTGCCAGCAGCTTTAAGGGGGCGCCGGGGGAGCAGTTCTTC	CASSFKGAPGEQFF
.	.	TRBV4-3	TRBJ1-2	TGCGCCAGCAGCCAAGATCTCCTCCTCCTCCCCAACTATGGCTACACCTTC	CASSQDLLLLPNYGYTF
.	.	TRBV11-2	TRBJ2-7	TGTGCCAGCAGCTTAGAGGGGGCGTCCTACGAGCAGTACTTC	CASSLEGASYEQYF
TRBD2	.	TRBV27	TRBJ2-3	TGTGCCAGCAGCCGGAGGACTAGCGGGATAACAGATACGCAGTATTTT	CASSRRTSGITDTQYF
TRBD1	once	TRBV5-4	TRBJ2-1	TGTGCCAGCAGCACCTGGGACAGTCCCTCCTACAATGAGCAGTTCTTC	CASSTWDSPSYNEQFF
TRBD2	.	TRBV13	TRBJ2-2	TGTGCCAGCAGCCCATCTCCAGCGGGGGAATACGGGGAGCTGTTTTTT	CASSPSPAGEYGELFF
.	.	TRBV6-5	TRBJ1-1	TGTGCCAGCATAATACAGGGCGGTACTGAAGCTTTCTTT	CASIIQGGTEAFF
.	.	TRBV4-1	TRBJ1-2	TGCGCCAGCAGCCTTTTAGAGGGGGGTAATGGCTACACCTTC	CASSLLEGGNGYTF
TRBD1	once	TRBV11-3	TRBJ1-1	TGTGCCAGCAGCGTAGGGGGCGAAGGCACTGAAGCTTTCTTT	CASSVGGEGTEAFF
.	.	TRBV5-1	TRBJ2-1	TGCGCCAGCGCGGCGGCCAGCTCCTACAATGAGCAGTTCTTC	CASAAASSYNEQFF
TRBD1	.	TRBV7-9	TRBJ1-1	TGTGCCAGCAGAACACAGGGGGCAGGTGAAGCTTTCTTT	CASRTQGAGEAFF
.	.	TRBV5-8	TRBJ1-1	TGTGCCAGCAGCTTGGCCGCGGCAGGGTGGGCCACTGAAGCTTTCTTT	CASSLAAAGWATEAFF
TRBD2	.	TRBV19	TRBJ2-7	TGTGCCAGTAGTATGATGGGTAGCGGGAGCGTCTCCGAGCAGTACTTC	CASSMMGSGSVSEQYF
.	.	TRBV12-5	TRBJ1-2	TGTGCTAGTGGTTTGGTAGTTCCTCCCAGCTACACCTTC	CASGLVVPPSYTF
.	.	TRBV19	TRBJ2-7	TGTGCCAGTAGTATCGCGGTACACTACGAGCAGTACTTC	CASSIAVHYEQYF
.	.	TRBV5-3	TRBJ2-5	TGTGCCAGAAGCTTGGGAGAGACCCAGTACTTC	CARSLGETQYF
.	.	TRBV4-3	TRBJ2-2	TGCGCCAGCAGCCAAGATAGCTCCCTTAACACCGGGGAGCTGTTTTTT	CASSQDSSLNTGELFF
.	once	TRBV30	TRBJ2-1	TGTGCCTGGAGCCCGCGGGACTCTCGGCAGTTCTTC	CAWSPRDSRQFF
.	.	TRBV7-2	TRBJ2-7	TGTGCCAGCAGCTCCCCAAGCTACGAGCAGTACTTC	CASSSPSYEQYF
.	.	TRBV29-1	TRBJ2-1	TGCAGCGTAACGAAGGGGGATTCCTACAATGAGCAGTTCTTC	CSVTKGDSYNEQFF
TRBD1	once	TRBV30	TRBJ2-7	TGTGCCTGGAGTGTTGGGACAGCCTACGAGCAGTACTTC	CAWSVGTAYEQYF
.	.	TRBV11-2	TRBJ2-7	TGTGCCAGCAGCCTTATGACCGAGCAGTACTTC	CASSLMTEQYF
TRBD1	.	TRBV2	TRBJ2-7	TGTGCCAGCAGGGGGACAGGGGGCTCCTACGAGCAGTACTTC	CASRGTGGSYEQYF
.	.	TRBV7-9	TRBJ1-2	TGTGCCAGCAGCGACGGGGCAGGCGTCGTTAACTATGGCTACACCTTC	CASSDGAGVVNYGYTF
.	.	TRBV7-6	TRBJ2-3	TGTGCCAGCAGCTTAGTGGGCACAGATACGCAGTATTTT	CASSLVGTDTQYF
.	.	TRBV14	TRBJ1-3	TGTGCCAGCAGGGGGAAAGGACAGACCTTAAGCGACTCTGGAAACACCATATATTTT	CASRGKGQTLSDSGNTIYF
.	.	TRBV6-1	TRBJ1-2	TGTGCCAGCAGTGAAGTACGGGGGGACCCTAACTATGGCTACACCTTC	CASSEVRGDPNYGYTF
TRBD2	.	TRBV29-1	TRBJ2-1	TGCAGCGTTGAAAAAACGGTCGGGACTACACGTTACTACGCGGACAATGAGCAGTTCTTC	CSVEKTVGTTRYYADNEQFF
.	once	TRBV27	TRBJ2-7	TGTGCCAGCAGTTTATCGGGGGGGCCCAGGGGCGAGCAGTACTTC	CASSLSGGPRGEQYF
.	.	TRBV28	TRBJ1-2	TGTGCCAGCAGTTTAGGGGGTGGCTACACCTTC	CASSLGGGYTF
TRBD2	once	TRBV19	TRBJ2-1	TGTGCCAGTAGTAGACTAGCGGGAGACTACAATGAGCAGTTCTTC	CASSRLAGDYNEQFF
.	once	TRBV30	TRBJ2-2	TGTGCCTGGAGGGTGGACAGCGTAGACGCCGGGGAGCTGTTTTTT	CAWRVDSVDAGELFF
.	.	TRBV5-1	TRBJ1-2	TGCGCCAGCAGCCACGAACGGGGCAATTATGGCTACACCTTC	CASSHERGNYGYTF
.	.	TRBV27	TRBJ2-2	TGTGCCACACAGGGATACGGGGAGCTGTTTTTT	CATQGYGELFF
.	.	TRBV27	TRBJ2-3	TGTGCCAGCAGTTTACTCGCGCCAGATACGCAGTATTTT	CASSLLAPDTQYF
.	.	TRBV13	TRBJ2-7	TGTGCCAGCAGCGTCGGGGCCTCCTACGAGCAGTACTTC	CASSVGASYEQYF
TRBD1	.	TRBV19	TRBJ1-5	TGTGCCAGTAGTGTTGACAGGGGATACAATCAGCCCCAGCATTTT	CASSVDRGYNQPQHF
TRBD1	.	TRBV14	TRBJ1-2	TGTGCCAGCAGCCAGCCCGGGACAGGGGGCTTTAACTATGGCTACACCTTC	CASSQPGTGGFNYGYTF
.	.	TRBV15	TRBJ2-5	TGTGCCACCAGCAGAGTAGACCAAGAGACCCAGTACTTC	CATSRVDQETQYF
TRBD2	.	TRBV7-9	TRBJ2-7	TGTGCCAGCAGCTTAAGCCTAGCGGGAGACGAGCAGTACTTC	CASSLSLAGDEQYF
.	.	TRBV15	TRBJ2-7	TGTGCCACCTCAGACACTCACTTTACCTACGAGCAGTACTTC	CATSDTHFTYEQYF
TRBD1	.	TRBV7-9	TRBJ1-4	TGTGCCAGCAGCTTACGGGGCGAGGGGGCTGATGAAAAACTGTTTTTT	CASSLRGEGADEKLFF
TRBD2	.	TRBV5-8	TRBJ2-2	TGTGCCAGCAGCTTGGCATTTGGACTAGCGGGAAAGCACGGGGAGCTGTTTTTT	CASSLAFGLAGKHGELFF
.	.	TRBV6-5	TRBJ1-1	TGTGCCAGCAGTTACAATCCGGACAGCCGCACTGAAGCTTTCTTT	CASSYNPDSRTEAFF
TRBD1	.	TRBV6-6	TRBJ2-2	TGTGCCAGCAGCCATACAGGGGCCGGGACGACCGGGGAGCTGTTTTTT	CASSHTGAGTTGELFF
.	once	TRBV5-6	TRBJ2-7	TGTGCCAGCAGCTTGTTTTTGGGGACTCCTTCCTACGAGCAGTACTTC	CASSLFLGTPSYEQYF
TRBD2	.	TRBV7-7	TRBJ2-5	TGTGCTAGCAGCGCTCCGGAGGGGAGGGGAGGGGAGACCCAGTACTTC	CASSAPEGRGGETQYF
.	once	TRBV6-5	TRBJ2-3	TGTGCCAGCAGTTACTTGGGCCTCACAGATACGCAGTATTTT	CASSYLGLTDTQYF
.	.	TRBV5-6	TRBJ1-2	TGTGCCAGCAGCCCCGGGGACAATTTTGGCTACACCTTC	CASSPGDNFGYTF
.	.	TRBV7-9	TRBJ1-6	TGTGCCAGCAGCCGGCCCGTGGGGGGAGATTCACCCCTCCACTTT	CASSRPVGGDSPLHF
.	.	TRBV5-1	TRBJ1-6	TGCGCCAGCAGAGAAGAACAGGCGTCTTATAATTCACCCCTCCACTTT	CASREEQASYNSPLHF
TRBD1	.	TRBV4-3	TRBJ2-1	TGCGCCAGCAGCCGAGTAGCAGGGGGCAATTTCTACAATGAGCAGTTCTTC	CASSRVAGGNFYNEQFF
.	.	TRBV5-1	TRBJ2-7	TGCGCCAGCAGGTTCGGCGCCGACTACGAGCAGTACTTC	CASRFGADYEQYF
.	.	TRBV5-1	TRBJ1-2	TGCGCCAGCAGCTTGGAGGCCTCTGGCTACACCTTC	CASSLEASGYTF
.	.	TRBV7-2	TRBJ2-3	TGTGCCAGCAGTATCACAGATACGCAGTATTTT	CASSITDTQYF
.	.	TRBV11-2	TRBJ2-5	TGTGCCAGCAGCTTAGCTGAAGAGACCCAGTACTTC	CASSLAEETQYF
.	.	TRBV7-9	TRBJ1-2	TGTGCCAGCAGCTTAGATGCAGTCAACTATGGCTACACCTTC	CASSLDAVNYGYTF